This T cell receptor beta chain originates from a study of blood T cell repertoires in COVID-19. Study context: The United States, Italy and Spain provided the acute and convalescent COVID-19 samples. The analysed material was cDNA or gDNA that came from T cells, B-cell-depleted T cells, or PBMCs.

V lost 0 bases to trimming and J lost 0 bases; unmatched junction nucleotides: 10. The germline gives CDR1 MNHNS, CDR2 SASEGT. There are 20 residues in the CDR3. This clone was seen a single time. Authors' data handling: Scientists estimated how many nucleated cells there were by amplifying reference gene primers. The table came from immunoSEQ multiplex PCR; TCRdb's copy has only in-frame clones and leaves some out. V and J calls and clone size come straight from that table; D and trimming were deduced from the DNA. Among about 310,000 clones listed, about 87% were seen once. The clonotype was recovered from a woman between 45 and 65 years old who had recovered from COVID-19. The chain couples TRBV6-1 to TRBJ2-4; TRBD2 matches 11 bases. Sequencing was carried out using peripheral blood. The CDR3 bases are TGTGCCAGCAGTGAAGCCGGTCTAGCGGGAGGATACCTAGCCAAAAACATTCAGTACTTC. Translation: CASSEAGLAGGYLAKNIQYF.